These 10 T cell receptor beta chains were sequenced from one sample in a study of T cell responses to AZD1222 COVID-19 vaccine. Generated by immunoSEQ multiplex PCR, the TCRdb table keeps only in-frame clones and is missing some. The table lists 130,000 or so clones, approximately 86% of them singletons. The source material was peripheral blood, sampled on day 0 of AZD1222 vaccination. Receptors were obtained from an adult in good health.

This sequence joins TRBV24-1 and TRBJ2-7, with TRBD1 identical over 7 bases. V lost 4 bases to trimming and J lost 0 bases; unmatched junction nucleotides: 5. This CDR3 contains 15 residues. Per germline, CDR1 KGHDR and CDR2 SFDVKD. The CDR3 sequence: CATSETGTASYEQYF. CDR3 nucleotide sequence: TGTGCCACCAGTGAAACCGGGACAGCCTCCTACGAGCAGTACTTC.

The CDR3 spells CASSEAIRTYEQYF. For the CDR3, the DNA is TGTGCCAGCAGTGAAGCGATCAGAACGTACGAGCAGTACTTC. The V gene is TRBV2, the J gene TRBJ2-7, with no clear D. The germline V gene encodes CDR1 SNHLY and CDR2 FYNNEI. The CDR3 totals 14 residues. Trimming left V 0 bases short and J 4 bases short, with 10 bases between. The full variable domain, in which reference TRBV2 and TRBJ2-7 provide the parts outside the CDR3, is EPEVTQTPSHQVTQMGQEVILRCVPISNHLYFYWYRQILGQKVEFLVSFYNNEISEKSEIFDDQFSVERPDGSNFTLKIRSTKLEDSAMYFCASSEAIRTYEQYFGPGTRLTVT.

The table lists this clone with a count of one. The chain links TRBV19 to TRBJ1-6; 9 nucleotides line up with TRBD1. The germline V gene encodes CDR1 LNHDA and CDR2 SQIVND (reference sequence). This CDR3 region has 18 residues. Trimming took 4 bases from V and 0 from J; bases not matched to a gene: 7. The CDR3 is CASSRGQGRSSYNSPLHF. The CDR3 coding sequence is TGTGCCAGTAGTAGGGGACAGGGACGAAGCTCCTATAATTCACCCCTCCACTTT.

This rearrangement joins TRBV5-1 to TRBJ1-4; tentatively, D is TRBD1 (5 bases). Germline values: CDR1 SGHRS, CDR2 YFSETQ. The CDR3 is 15 residues long. V was pared by 4 bases and J by 7 bases, with 17 bases between. CDR3 sequence reads: CASSLAGRGTEKLFF. As DNA, the CDR3 is TGCGCCAGCAGCCTGGCGGGACGGGGAACTGAAAAACTGTTTTTT. Based on the CDR3 plus reference TRBV5-1 and TRBJ1-4, the full variable domain is KAGVTQTPRYLIKTRGQQVTLSCSPISGHRSVSWYQQTPGQGLQFLFEYFSETQRNKGNFPGRFSGRQFSNSRSEMNVSTLELGDSALYLCASSLAGRGTEKLFFGSGTQLSVL.

This chain links TRBV30 with TRBJ2-2; D is ambiguous. V lost 2 bases to trimming and J lost 6 bases, with 7 bases between them. Germline assignment: CDR1 GTSNPN and CDR2 SVGIG (reference sequence). There are 12 residues in the CDR3. The CDR3 nucleotides read TGTGCCTGGAGTCCGAATCCCGGGGAGCTGTTTTTT. This gives the protein CAWSPNPGELFF.

The V gene is TRBV4-2, the J gene TRBJ2-5; 8 bases line up with TRBD1. Germline V gives CDR1 LGHNA, CDR2 YNFKEQ. V lost 3 bases, J lost 4 bases, and 4 bases stayed unmatched. The CDR3 totals 14 residues. The CDR3 spells CASSHDRGGETQYF. The CDR3 bases are TGTGCCAGCAGCCATGACAGGGGAGGAGAGACCCAGTACTTC.

V usage is TRBV6-5 and J usage is TRBJ2-7; TRBD1 or TRBD2 may be the D gene (7 bases each). This CDR3 comprises 12 residues. Looked up from germline, CDR1 is MNHEY and CDR2 is SVGAGI. V lost 2 bases and J 7 bases, leaving 9 bases between the germline ends. CDR3 bases: TGTGCCAGCAGTTACCAGGGGGGGGAGCAGTACTTC. This sequence encodes CASSYQGGEQYF.

The chain joins TRBV29-1 to TRBJ1-1; D uncertain. The V gene lost 7 bases and the J gene lost 0 bases, with 18 bases spanning the gap. Germline-derived CDR1 and CDR2 are SQVTM and ANQGSEA. This CDR3 has 15 amino acids. This CDR3 is CSGTYGWVMNTEAFF. The CDR3 nucleotides are TGCAGCGGGACGTATGGTTGGGTAATGAACACTGAAGCTTTCTTT.

This clone occurred once. The gene calls are TRBV28 and TRBJ2-3, with TRBD2 as a possible D gene (5 bases). This CDR3 contains 12 residues. V was pared by 6 bases and J by 7 bases, with 11 bases between. The germline V gene has CDR1 MDHEN and CDR2 SYDVKM. CDR3 amino acids: CASRAPGYTQYF. In DNA, the CDR3 is TGTGCCAGCAGGGCGCCGGGATATACGCAGTATTTT.

The V and J genes are TRBV9 and TRBJ1-2; D gene uncertain. The CDR3 contains 14 residues. Deletions cut 4 bases from V and 4 bases from J, with 14 bases between. Germline assignment: CDR1 SGDLS and CDR2 YYNGEE. As DNA, the CDR3 is TGTGCCAGCAGCCCTCGTCGAATGTCCTATGGCTACACCTTC. Translation gives CASSPRRMSYGYTF.